This record looks at one TCR beta chain sequence and its context. TCRdb's copy holds only in-frame clones and misses some; the assay was immunoSEQ multiplex PCR. The sample records about 6,000 clones, over 65% being singletons. Unmatched junction bases numbered 2, after V lost 1 base and J lost 7 bases. Germline CDR1 reads SGHAT; CDR2 reads FQNNGV. The CDR3 consists of 14 residues. The data were obtained in a study of tumor T cells in aggressive B-cell lymphoma. The rearrangement joins TRBV11-2 to TRBJ2-1, with 9 bases matching TRBD1. The clonotype comes from an adult with diffuse large B cell lymphoma. Sequencing input: tumor tissue. CDR3 DNA sequence: TGTGCCAGCAGCTTAGGGACAGGGGTGAATGAGCAGTTCTTC. Residues: CASSLGTGVNEQFF.